Shown below are 22 T cell receptor beta chains from a single sample sequenced in a study of T cells in localized non-small cell lung cancer. Profiled with immunoSEQ multiplex PCR; TCRdb holds only in-frame clones, not every one. The data contain around 15,000 clones, about 87% of them singletons. The material sequenced was peripheral blood mononuclear cells, taken before any cancer treatment. The receptors here all came from a male donor at least 60 years old with stage II lung adenocarcinoma.

The J gene is TRBJ2-7, the V gene TRBV2; the D gene is possibly TRBD2 (5 bases). CDR3 length: 14 amino acids. From germline, CDR1 is SNHLY and CDR2 FYNNEI. Between the trimmed V and J ends, which lost 3 bases and 2 bases, there was a span of 11 bases. CDR3 coding DNA: TGTGCCAGCAGTGATTGGACGGGGACCTACGAGCAGTACTTC. Its protein is CASSDWTGTYEQYF.

The chain has TRBV7-9 and TRBJ1-4, with 10 positions matching TRBD1. Germline CDR1 and CDR2: SEHNR and FQNEAQ (reference sequence). CDR3 size: 17 residues. V dropped 5 bases and J dropped 7; count of bases not matched to a gene: 13. The CDR3 coding sequence is TGTGCCAGCAGCCCTCCCTTCCGGGACAGGGGTGGTGAAAAACTGTTTTTT. Translating gives CASSPPFRDRGGEKLFF.

The chain links TRBV7-9 to TRBJ2-1, with 7 bases lining up with TRBD2. V lost 3 bases and J lost 7; bases outside the gene matches: 3. The CDR3 is made up of 13 amino acids. Germline loops: CDR1 SEHNR, CDR2 FQNEAQ (reference sequence). The CDR3 reads CASSLTGGNEQFF. CDR3 bases: TGTGCCAGCAGCTTGACGGGGGGAAATGAGCAGTTCTTC.

The V and J genes are TRBV29-1 and TRBJ2-5, with D possibly matching TRBD2 (5 bases). The CDR3 is 11 residues long. V was clipped by 8 bases and J by 4 bases, with 11 bases between them. Germline V gene data show CDR1 as SQVTM and CDR2 as ANQGSEA. CDR3 residues: CSYGRGETQYF. CDR3 DNA: TGCAGCTACGGACGGGGAGAGACCCAGTACTTC.

The chain carries TRBV5-4 and TRBJ2-1; D may be TRBD2 (6 bases). The CDR3 totals 15 residues. V lost 1 base, J lost 7 bases, and 15 bases lay in between. The germline CDR1 and CDR2 sequences are SGHNT and YYREEE (reference sequence). CDR3 sequence (DNA): TGTGCCAGCAGCTTGAGCGGGTTTCTTAAGAATGAGCAGTTCTTC. Amino acids: CASSLSGFLKNEQFF.

The chain is built from TRBV29-1 and TRBJ1-1; 11 bases are a match to TRBD1. Per the germline V gene, CDR1 is SQVTM and CDR2 is ANQGSEA. Trimming took 4 bases from V and 4 from J; bases not matched to a gene: 8. The CDR3 runs to 15 residues. This CDR3 reads CSVAPGQGVSTEAFF. The CDR3 DNA sequence: TGCAGCGTTGCCCCGGGACAGGGGGTTAGCACTGAAGCTTTCTTT. The full variable domain, completed using reference TRBV29-1 and TRBJ1-1, is SAVISQKPSRDICQRGTSLTIQCQVDSQVTMMFWYRQQPGQSLTLIATANQGSEATYESGFVIDKFPISRPNLTFSTLTVSNMSPEDSSIYLCSVAPGQGVSTEAFFGQGTRLTVV.

The chain joins TRBV11-3 to TRBJ2-2, with D possibly matching TRBD1 (8 bases). V was clipped by 4 bases and J by 4 bases, with 16 bases between them. The CDR3 is made up of 16 amino acids. Germline CDR1 reads SGHNT; CDR2 reads YENEEA. CDR3 amino acids: CASSWGGQVPTGELFF. Written as DNA, the CDR3 is TGTGCCAGCAGCTGGGGGGGACAGGTTCCCACCGGGGAGCTGTTTTTT.

This sequence joins TRBV13 and TRBJ1-3, with D maybe TRBD1 (6 bases). Germline CDR1 and CDR2: PRHDT and FYEKMQ (reference sequence). V lost 4 bases, J lost 5 bases, and 24 bases lay in between. The CDR3 runs to 18 residues. The CDR3 coding sequence is TGTGCCAGCAGCTACCGGGACCTGACTGGGGGCGGTAGAAACACCATATATTTT. This gives the protein CASSYRDLTGGGRNTIYF.

The chain uses TRBV29-1 and TRBJ2-1, with D perhaps TRBD1 (6 bases). The V gene lost 5 bases and the J gene lost 7 bases, with 12 bases spanning the gap. The V gene's germline CDR1 is SQVTM and CDR2 ANQGSEA. The CDR3 runs 12 residues. Written as DNA, the CDR3 is TGCAGCGTTATTAAGGGGGTGAATGAGCAGTTCTTC. The encoded protein is CSVIKGVNEQFF.

The gene calls are TRBV6-1 and TRBJ1-2; D is perhaps TRBD1 (5 bases). This CDR3 has 15 residues. Between the trimmed V and J ends, which lost 0 bases and 2 bases, there was a span of 10 bases. CDR1 and CDR2 (germline): MNHNS, SASEGT. The CDR3 sequence: CASSEALTGNYGYTF. The CDR3 DNA reads as TGTGCCAGCAGTGAAGCGCTCACAGGAAACTATGGCTACACCTTC.

The rearrangement uses TRBV6-5 and TRBJ1-6, with no clear D. V dropped 7 bases and J dropped 0 bases, with 7 bases sitting between them. Germline V gene lookup returns CDR1 MNHEY and CDR2 SVGAGI. The CDR3 contains 14 residues. The chain's CDR3 is CASTPSSYNSPLHF. The CDR3 nucleotides are TGTGCCAGCACCCCGAGCTCCTATAATTCACCCCTCCACTTT.

CDR3 in amino acids: CASSQGLAGGNEQFF. Here the CDR3 DNA reads TGTGCCAGCTCACAGGGACTAGCGGGAGGCAATGAGCAGTTCTTC. V gene TRBV18 combines with J gene TRBJ2-1; 15 nucleotides agree with TRBD2. CDR1 is KGHSH and CDR2 is LQKENI in the germline V gene. The J segment lost 6 bases and the V segment lost 4 bases, leaving 1 base of the junction unmatched. The CDR3 is 15 residues long.

The gene calls are TRBV4-1 and TRBJ1-5; D is undetermined. Germline V gives CDR1 MGHRA, CDR2 YSYEKL. The CDR3 is made up of 15 amino acids. Trimming removed 1 base at V and 2 bases at J, with 9 bases between. The CDR3 loop is CASSQAGRGNQPQHF. The DNA for the CDR3 is TGCGCCAGCAGCCAAGCGGGCCGGGGCAATCAGCCCCAGCATTTT.

This sequence joins TRBV7-3 and TRBJ2-5; D may correspond to TRBD1 or TRBD2 (5 bases each). Trimming shortened V by 2 bases and J by 5 bases, and 12 bases separated the two germline ends. Germline V gives CDR1 SGHTA, CDR2 FQGTGA. The CDR3 consists of 14 residues. CDR3 DNA sequence: TGTGCCAGCAGCTTAGGTCTAGCAGGGGAGACCCAGTACTTC. Translation gives CASSLGLAGETQYF.

The J gene is TRBJ2-5, the V gene TRBV28; D not resolved. V lost 5 bases and J lost 4, with 8 bases in between. The length of the CDR3 is 12 residues. CDR1 is MDHEN, CDR2 SYDVKM, per germline. The CDR3: CASSRIRETQYF. CDR3 nucleotide sequence: TGTGCCAGCAGTAGGATAAGAGAGACCCAGTACTTC.

This clone was found a few times. Other DNA sequences within the sample encode an identical CDR3. The chain has TRBV6-1 and TRBJ1-1; maybe TRBD1 (5 bases). The CDR3 contains 14 residues. Deletions cut 1 base from V and 4 bases from J, with 10 bases between. CDR1 and CDR2 from the germline V gene are MNHNS and SASEGT. The DNA of the CDR3 is TGTGCCAGCAGTGAAGTCGGAGGGACCACTGAAGCTTTCTTT. Protein sequence: CASSEVGGTTEAFF.

This chain joins TRBV9 and TRBJ2-7; D is perhaps TRBD1 or TRBD2 (5 bases each). Germline V gene lookup returns CDR1 SGDLS and CDR2 YYNGEE. The CDR3 is 13 residues long. The germline V and J ends were trimmed by 4 bases and 3 bases, with 11 bases remaining between them. CDR3 coding DNA: TGTGCCAGCAGCCCGGGGACGGTCTACGAGCAGTACTTC. Residues: CASSPGTVYEQYF.

This rearrangement joins TRBV5-6 to TRBJ1-1, with D possibly being TRBD1 (5 bases). The CDR3 totals 12 residues. Germline values: CDR1 SGHDT, CDR2 YYEEEE. V was trimmed by 8 bases and J by 3 bases, leaving 11 bases between them. CDR3 residues: CASRSGYTEAFF. The CDR3 DNA is TGTGCCAGTCGCTCAGGGTACACTGAAGCTTTCTTT.

The V gene is TRBV7-9, the J gene TRBJ2-3; the D is unclear. The V and J ends lost 6 bases and 0 bases respectively, with 7 bases between them. The CDR3 has 13 residues. Germline CDR1 is SEHNR and CDR2 is FQNEAQ (reference sequence). Here the CDR3 reads CASRPKSTDTQYF. In DNA form, the CDR3 reads TGTGCCAGCAGACCCAAAAGCACAGATACGCAGTATTTT.

This chain joins TRBV9 and TRBJ2-7, with 8 bases identical to TRBD1. Trimming removed 3 bases from V and 2 bases from J; junction bases left unmatched: 4. The germline V gene has CDR1 SGDLS and CDR2 YYNGEE. There are 14 residues in the CDR3. DNA for the CDR3: TGTGCCAGCAGCGCGGGACAGGAGCCCTACGAGCAGTACTTC. It is translated as CASSAGQEPYEQYF.

This chain connects TRBV11-3 to TRBJ2-1; a weak D match, TRBD2 (6 bases). Germline V gene data show CDR1 as SGHNT and CDR2 as YENEEA. This CDR3 has 18 amino acids. Trimming pared 5 bases from V and 9 bases from J, leaving 29 bases between. This CDR3 is CASSEPAAGLPFKREQFF. CDR3 DNA: TGTGCCAGCAGCGAGCCGGCCGCGGGACTCCCGTTCAAGCGTGAGCAGTTCTTC.

The J gene is TRBJ2-3, the V gene TRBV5-6; 10 bases map to TRBD1. Losses at the gene ends were 5 bases for V and 2 bases for J; bases not matched to a gene: 8. This CDR3 is 16 amino acids long. Germline V lookup: CDR1 SGHDT, CDR2 YYEEEE. Here the CDR3 reads CASSSGTGVFTDTQYF. The CDR3 DNA sequence: TGTGCCAGCAGTTCCGGGACAGGGGTTTTCACAGATACGCAGTATTTT.